One and the same sample provided the 27 T cell receptor beta chains below, sequenced in a study of radiotherapy plus CTLA-4 blockade in lung cancer. TCRdb keeps only in-frame clones here, not all; method: immunoSEQ multiplex PCR. The sample has roughly 90,000 clones, around 81% seen once. The source material was peripheral blood, sampled from a patient treated with radiotherapy plus ipilimumab. Receptors originate from a human donor with non-small cell lung cancer who had a partial response to radiotherapy plus ipilimumab. Some clones in this sample may be carry-over from other donors' samples.

The chain carries TRBV5-1 and TRBJ2-7; possible D gene TRBD1, 5 bases. CDR1 is SGHRS and CDR2 is YFSETQ in the germline V gene. Trimming cost V 5 bases and J 5 bases, with 11 bases left between them. The CDR3 runs 12 residues. The CDR3 loop reads CASSVRAHEQYF. In nucleotides, the CDR3 is TGCGCCAGCAGTGTCAGGGCCCACGAGCAGTACTTC.

The chain has TRBV9 and TRBJ2-1, with D possibly matching TRBD1 (6 bases). Germline CDR1 is SGDLS and CDR2 is YYNGEE. V shed 0 bases and J shed 4 bases, with 11 bases lying between them. This CDR3 is built from 15 residues. The CDR3 region has the DNA TGTGCCAGCAGCGTAGCTCAAGACAGGTACAATGAGCAGTTCTTC. Its protein product is CASSVAQDRYNEQFF.

The chain combines TRBV5-3 with TRBJ1-5; D is perhaps TRBD1 (6 bases). TRBV5-3 is an ORF, and what it does is uncertain. Trimming left V 6 bases short and J 7 bases short, with 14 bases between. The CDR3 runs to 13 residues. CDR3 in DNA: TGTGCCAGAAAGGGGGGGCCGGAACAGCCCCAGCATTTT. Encoded protein: CARKGGPEQPQHF.

This sequence joins TRBV12-5 and TRBJ2-5, with D unresolved. Trimming cost V 1 base and J 3 bases, with 6 bases left between them. From germline, CDR1 is LGHNT and CDR2 FRNRAP. This CDR3 spans 13 amino acids. The CDR3 here is CASGLGLEETQYF. The CDR3 DNA reads as TGTGCTAGTGGTTTGGGTCTAGAAGAGACCCAGTACTTC.

V and J are TRBV4-2 and TRBJ1-2; D may be TRBD1 (6 bases). Germline CDR1 is LGHNA and CDR2 is YNFKEQ. The CDR3 runs to 18 residues. V lost 0 bases and J lost 2, with 19 bases in between. The CDR3 loop reads CASSQEVKGQGLNYGYTF. CDR3 DNA sequence: TGTGCCAGCAGCCAAGAGGTTAAGGGCCAGGGGTTGAACTATGGCTACACCTTC.

The CDR3 DNA is TGCGCCAGCAGCCAAGATACGGGACACAACTACGAGCAGTACTTC. Protein product: CASSQDTGHNYEQYF. This sequence joins TRBV4-3 and TRBJ2-5; the D gene is possibly TRBD1 (6 bases). The DNA end is more similar to TRBJ2-7, so the J call may be wrong. This CDR3 contains 15 residues. Germline V lookup: CDR1 LGHNA, CDR2 YSLEER.

This sequence joins TRBV6-5 and TRBJ1-3; D remains unclear. Germline CDR1 MNHEY, CDR2 SVGAGI. V was cut by 6 bases and J by 0 bases, with 9 bases left in between. There are 14 residues in the CDR3. The chain's CDR3 is CASRPNNSGNTIYF. The CDR3 DNA sequence: TGTGCCAGCAGACCTAATAACTCTGGAAACACCATATATTTT.

The genes are TRBV6-5 and TRBJ1-1; a weak D match, TRBD1 (5 bases). The germline V and J ends were trimmed by 6 bases and 4 bases, with 9 bases remaining between them. The germline gives CDR1 MNHEY, CDR2 SVGAGI. The CDR3 extends over 12 amino acids. In DNA, the CDR3 is TGTGCCAGCAGCGGGGGGGGCACTGAAGCTTTCTTT. Translation: CASSGGGTEAFF.

V gene TRBV6-6 combines with J gene TRBJ1-3, with D perhaps matching TRBD1 (6 bases). CDR1 is MNHNY, CDR2 SVGAGI, per germline (reference sequence). V dropped 5 bases and J dropped 0 bases, with 11 bases sitting between them. The CDR3 contains 15 residues. The DNA for the CDR3 is TGTGCCAGCAGTCCCGCAGGGGACTCTGGAAACACCATATATTTT. Its protein is CASSPAGDSGNTIYF.

This clone was observed a single time. The chain carries TRBV7-2 and TRBJ1-1; D is ambiguous. Trimming removed 3 bases at V and 2 bases at J, with 10 bases between. Germline V gene sequence: CDR1 SGHTA, CDR2 FQGNSA. This CDR3 is built from 14 residues. CDR3 sequence: CASSFSRQNTEAFF. In DNA form, the CDR3 reads TGTGCCAGCAGCTTCTCCAGGCAAAACACTGAAGCTTTCTTT.

This clone was picked up one time. The rearrangement joins TRBV5-4 to TRBJ2-7; possible D gene TRBD1, 5 bases. The germline gives CDR1 SGHNT, CDR2 YYREEE (reference sequence). The CDR3 is 16 amino acids. V was trimmed by 1 base and J by 0 bases, leaving 14 bases between them. The CDR3 spells CASSLKGQGYSYEQYF. CDR3 bases: TGTGCCAGCAGCTTGAAGGGCCAGGGCTACTCCTACGAGCAGTACTTC. Drawing the rest from reference TRBV5-4 and TRBJ2-7, the complete variable domain is ETGVTQSPTHLIKTRGQQVTLRCSSQSGHNTVSWYQQALGQGPQFIFQYYREEENGRGNFPPRFSGLQFPNYSSELNVNALELDDSALYLCASSLKGQGYSYEQYFGPGTRLTVT.

V usage is TRBV27 and J usage is TRBJ2-7; 7 bases map to TRBD1. J gave up 6 bases and V 3 bases, and 8 bases lay outside the gene matches. The germline V gene encodes CDR1 MNHEY and CDR2 SMNVEV (reference sequence). This CDR3 is built from 14 residues. The CDR3 spells CASSFRQGDGEQYF. CDR3 in DNA: TGTGCCAGCAGTTTTAGGCAGGGGGATGGCGAGCAGTACTTC.

This clone came up once. The chain is built from TRBV11-2 and TRBJ1-2, with TRBD1 as a possible D gene (5 bases). This CDR3 spans 15 amino acids. Trimming removed 5 bases at V and 3 bases at J, with 16 bases between. Germline V gives CDR1 SGHAT, CDR2 FQNNGV. Written as DNA, the CDR3 is TGTGCCAGCAGCACGGACTCGGGACTGGACTATGGCTACACCTTC. Residues: CASSTDSGLDYGYTF.

V and J are TRBV4-1 and TRBJ2-2, with a tentative D call TRBD1 (6 bases). The V end was cut by 4 bases, the J end by 6 bases, with 21 bases between. Germline CDR1 MGHRA, CDR2 YSYEKL. The CDR3 length is 17 residues. The CDR3 bases are TGCGCCAGCAGCCGGATAGACTTGGGACACCAATCCGGGGAGCTGTTTTTT. Its translation: CASSRIDLGHQSGELFF.

The chain recombines TRBV19 with TRBJ2-3; 9 bases agree with TRBD1. CDR3 length equals 13 residues. J lost 0 bases, V lost 10 bases, and 2 bases had no gene match. The germline V gene encodes CDR1 LNHDA and CDR2 SQIVND (reference sequence). The CDR3 sequence is CAIGQGSTDTQYF. CDR3 nucleotide sequence: TGTGCCATCGGACAGGGGAGCACAGATACGCAGTATTTT.

The CDR3 loop reads CASSSTPEASALHF. The DNA of the CDR3 is TGTGCCAGTAGTTCCACCCCGGAGGCATCGGCCCTCCACTTT. This chain connects TRBV19 to TRBJ1-6; D not resolved. CDR1 is LNHDA, CDR2 SQIVND, per germline (reference sequence). The V gene lost 5 bases and the J gene lost 14 bases, with 19 bases spanning the gap. The CDR3 is made up of 14 amino acids.

The rearrangement joins TRBV28 to TRBJ1-2; tentative D call: TRBD1 (6 bases). Trimming took off 6 bases at V and 3 bases at J, with 14 bases between the two ends. The CDR3 is 14 amino acids. CDR1 and CDR2 (germline): MDHEN, SYDVKM. CDR3 protein: CASRLQGLYYGYTF. The CDR3 DNA sequence: TGTGCCAGCAGACTACAGGGCTTGTACTATGGCTACACCTTC.

V is TRBV5-6 and J is TRBJ2-5, with 10 bases matching TRBD2. The tail of the sequence fits TRBJ2-7 better, so the J call may be wrong. Germline-derived CDR1 and CDR2 are SGHDT and YYEEEE. The CDR3 runs 16 residues. The CDR3 DNA sequence: TGTGCCAGCAGCCGCACCGGACTAGCGGACACCTACGAGCAGTACTTC. It encodes CASSRTGLADTYEQYF.

This sequence joins TRBV9 and TRBJ2-3; the match to TRBD2 covers 10 bases. Germline V gene lookup returns CDR1 SGDLS and CDR2 YYNGEE. Trimming at V came to 0 bases and at J to 6 bases, leaving 4 bases not matched to a gene. CDR3 size: 15 residues. CDR3: CASSVVSGGADTQYF. The CDR3 DNA reads TGTGCCAGCAGCGTAGTGAGCGGGGGGGCGGATACGCAGTATTTT.

The V and J genes are TRBV6-1 and TRBJ2-5; weak D call: TRBD1 (6 bases). The J call may be wrong; the DNA end is better matched by TRBJ2-7. This CDR3 spans 14 amino acids. Germline CDR1 MNHNS, CDR2 SASEGT. For the CDR3, the DNA is TGTGCCAGCAGTGCGGGACATGGTGGCTACGAGCAGTACTTC. As protein: CASSAGHGGYEQYF.

V is TRBV7-8 and J is TRBJ2-7; TRBD2 matches at 8 bases. Trimming cost V 1 base and J 3 bases; bases outside gene matches: 8. The CDR3 runs to 16 residues. Germline values: CDR1 SGHVS, CDR2 FQNEAQ. CDR3 sequence: CASSLGRAGAVYEQYF. In DNA, the CDR3 is TGTGCCAGCAGCTTAGGTCGAGCGGGGGCCGTCTACGAGCAGTACTTC.

As concerns this clone: This specimen includes other DNA sequences encoding the same CDR3. The chain is built from TRBV28 and TRBJ2-4; TRBD2 agrees at 7 bases. This CDR3 has 15 amino acids. Germline-derived CDR1 and CDR2 are MDHEN and SYDVKM. The junction had 17 bases not matched to a gene; V was cut back by 8 bases and J by 10 bases. CDR3 region: CASLPGGMGLGIQYF. The CDR3 DNA reads TGTGCCAGCCTCCCCGGGGGGATGGGTTTAGGAATTCAGTACTTC.

This clone was detected a few times. The chain uses TRBV4-1 and TRBJ2-7; 14 nucleotides align to TRBD2. Per the germline V gene, CDR1 is MGHRA and CDR2 is YSYEKL. The CDR3 covers 18 residues. V gave up 4 bases and J gave up 4 bases; unmatched junction bases: 12. DNA of the CDR3: TGCGCCAGCAGCCCCCAACGACTAGCGGGAGGGCCGGTGTACGAGCAGTACTTC. Encoded protein: CASSPQRLAGGPVYEQYF.

V and J are TRBV6-1 and TRBJ2-7, with TRBD1 matching over 8 bases. Germline loops: CDR1 MNHNS, CDR2 SASEGT. V lost 1 base and J lost 6; bases outside the gene matches: 8. The CDR3 runs to 15 residues. DNA for the CDR3: TGTGCCAGCAGTGAAGTGGGACAGGTTTTTGGCGAGCAGTACTTC. It specifies CASSEVGQVFGEQYF.

The rearrangement links TRBV9 to TRBJ1-5, with D hard to call. Trimming stripped 3 bases from V and 5 bases from J, with 15 bases between. Germline lookup yields CDR1 SGDLS and CDR2 YYNGEE. This CDR3 is 15 amino acids long. The CDR3: CASSAGPGEDQPQHF. The CDR3 DNA is TGTGCCAGCAGCGCCGGTCCCGGCGAGGATCAGCCCCAGCATTTT.

This sequence joins TRBV7-2 and TRBJ2-5; 8 bases are shared with TRBD1. There are 14 residues in the CDR3. Germline CDR1 and CDR2: SGHTA and FQGNSA. V trimming: 4 bases; J trimming: 9 bases; junction bases outside the gene matches: 10. The CDR3 DNA reads as TGTGCCAGCAGCTCGGATCTGACAGGGGCCGCCCAGTACTTC. It translates to CASSSDLTGAAQYF.

The chain joins TRBV5-1 to TRBJ1-1; D remains ambiguous. The CDR3 runs to 15 residues. Trimming cost V 0 bases and J 1 base, with 10 bases left between them. Germline-derived CDR1 and CDR2 are SGHRS and YFSETQ. CDR3 in amino acids: CASSLEYGGNTEAFF. CDR3 DNA sequence: TGCGCCAGCAGCTTGGAGTACGGCGGGAACACTGAAGCTTTCTTT.